These 19 T cell receptor beta chains originate from one sample sequenced in a study of T-cell reconstitution after alpha-beta-depleted transplantation in children. Researchers prepared the TCRbeta library using unique molecular identifiers, the study reports. TCRdb re-derived calls from the PCR reads in MiXCR, one entry per CDR3 protein. Seen here are tens of thousands of distinct CDR3 sequences, 15% to 20% observed once, and the top ten hold around half. The starting material was PBMCs, mostly from graft donor cells, obtained 360 days after TCRalphabeta/CD19-depleted stem cell transplant. These receptor sequences come from a male patient aged 2-10 years who had a stem cell transplant for acute lymphoblastic leukemia, so the T cells may come from the graft donor.

This clonotype appeared a few times. This chain connects TRBV5-1 to TRBJ2-1; 9 bases line up with TRBD1. The CDR3 has 16 residues. V was clipped by 0 bases and J by 6 bases; unmatched bases: 7. CDR1 is SGHRS, CDR2 YFSETQ, per germline. Here the CDR3 DNA reads TGCGCCAGCAGCTTGGCCGGGACAGGGTCTCGCAATGAGCAGTTCTTC. As protein: CASSLAGTGSRNEQFF.

There are a few counts of this clonotype. The chain links TRBV5-4 to TRBJ2-7, with 7 bases that match TRBD2. The CDR3 is made up of 16 amino acids. Per germline, CDR1 SGHNT and CDR2 YYREEE (reference sequence). The V gene end was trimmed by 3 bases and the J gene end by 9 bases; junction bases not matched to a gene: 18. The CDR3 reads CASSYRVGSGSVGQYF. CDR3 nucleotides: TGTGCCAGCAGCTACCGAGTCGGTAGCGGGTCCGTAGGGCAGTACTTC.

There are a few counts of this clonotype. V gene TRBV5-1 combines with J gene TRBJ2-5; perhaps TRBD2 as D (6 bases). Trimming left V 0 bases short and J 1 base short, with 19 bases between. Germline V gives CDR1 SGHRS, CDR2 YFSETQ. The CDR3 contains 18 residues. The CDR3 spells CASSLAGAPRWGQETQYF. CDR3 coding DNA: TGCGCCAGCAGCTTGGCGGGAGCTCCCCGGTGGGGCCAAGAGACCCAGTACTTC. The entire variable domain, with the rest obtained from reference TRBV5-1 and TRBJ2-5, is as follows: KAGVTQTPRYLIKTRGQQVTLSCSPISGHRSVSWYQQTPGQGLQFLFEYFSETQRNKGNFPGRFSGRQFSNSRSEMNVSTLELGDSALYLCASSLAGAPRWGQETQYFGPGTRLLVL.

This sequence joins TRBV28 and TRBJ2-5; TRBD2 aligns across 7 bases. This CDR3 is built from 13 residues. J lost 5 bases, V lost 2 bases, and 2 bases had no gene match. Per germline, CDR1 MDHEN and CDR2 SYDVKM. The CDR3 region has the DNA TGTGCCAGCAGTTTAGGGGGGGTCGAGACCCAGTACTTC. Protein: CASSLGGVETQYF.

The chain joins TRBV29-1 to TRBJ2-1, with D maybe TRBD2 (6 bases). V shed 6 bases and J shed 1 base, with 13 bases lying between them. Germline loops: CDR1 SQVTM, CDR2 ANQGSEA. The CDR3 runs 14 residues. The CDR3: CSVIFSGSYNEQFF. The CDR3, as DNA: TGCAGCGTCATATTTAGCGGTTCCTACAATGAGCAGTTCTTC.

This clonotype was counted between two and nine times. This chain links TRBV4-1 with TRBJ2-3; a weak D match, TRBD1 (5 bases). The CDR3 length is 15 residues. With 1 base removed from V and 2 bases from J, the gap between germline ends came to 10 bases. In germline, CDR1 is MGHRA, CDR2 YSYEKL. CDR3 bases: TGCGCCAGCAGCCAAGTCGCAGGGTACACAGATACGCAGTATTTT. Encoded protein: CASSQVAGYTDTQYF.

In its sample, this clonotype was seen a few times. V and J are TRBV20-1 and TRBJ1-1; TRBD1 aligns across 9 bases. This CDR3 spans 16 amino acids. Germline CDR1 and CDR2: DFQATT and SNEGSKA (reference sequence). V lost 3 bases, J lost 0 bases, and 8 bases stayed unmatched. CDR3 sequence: CSASLQGAGMNTEAFF. The DNA for the CDR3 is TGCAGTGCTAGCTTACAGGGGGCAGGGATGAACACTGAAGCTTTCTTT.

V and J are TRBV5-4 and TRBJ2-3; the match to TRBD2 covers 8 bases. Germline-derived CDR1 and CDR2 are SGHNT and YYREEE (reference sequence). With V trimmed by 7 bases and J by 2 bases, 3 bases remained unmatched. This CDR3 is 13 amino acids long. The DNA for the CDR3 is TGTGCCAGCGGACTAGCCCACACAGATACGCAGTATTTT. Amino acid sequence: CASGLAHTDTQYF.

This clonotype was counted between two and nine times. The chain joins TRBV18 to TRBJ2-3; D gene unclear. This CDR3 contains 19 residues. Per the germline V gene, CDR1 is KGHSH and CDR2 is LQKENI. V was clipped by 2 bases and J by 0 bases, with 21 bases between them. DNA of the CDR3: TGTGCCAGCTCACCAAGGGTTCCAGGAGCTCGACTTAGCACAGATACGCAGTATTTT. Its translation: CASSPRVPGARLSTDTQYF.

This clonotype was picked up a small number of times. The V gene is TRBV24-1, the J gene TRBJ2-3, with TRBD2 matching over 12 bases. Germline V gives CDR1 KGHDR, CDR2 SFDVKD. The CDR3 sequence is 21 residues long. V lost 3 bases, J lost 5 bases, and 20 bases stayed unmatched. CDR3 sequence reads: CATSDPSGHRTSGMARDTQYF. CDR3 in DNA: TGTGCCACCAGTGATCCCTCGGGACATAGGACTAGCGGGATGGCAAGAGATACGCAGTATTTT.

This clonotype appeared a single time. The V and J genes are TRBV7-9 and TRBJ1-2; maybe TRBD1 (5 bases). The V end was cut by 5 bases, the J end by 2 bases, with 15 bases between. Germline loops: CDR1 SEHNR, CDR2 FQNEAQ (reference sequence). The CDR3 runs 15 residues. CDR3 DNA sequence: TGTGCCAGCAGCCAGTGGGGCAGCCCAAACTATGGCTACACCTTC. Encoded protein: CASSQWGSPNYGYTF.

This chain joins TRBV20-1 and TRBJ2-7; 10 positions match TRBD2. The junction had 8 bases not matched to a gene; V was cut back by 3 bases and J by 3 bases. The germline V gene encodes CDR1 DFQATT and CDR2 SNEGSKA (reference sequence). This CDR3 comprises 15 residues. CDR3 protein: CSARRYPSGSYEQYF. DNA for the CDR3: TGCAGTGCTAGGCGTTATCCTAGCGGGAGCTACGAGCAGTACTTC.

V is TRBV4-1 and J is TRBJ2-7; D remains ambiguous. V was trimmed by 4 bases and J by 3 bases, leaving 19 bases between them. Per the germline V gene, CDR1 is MGHRA and CDR2 is YSYEKL. This CDR3 contains 16 residues. The CDR3 DNA sequence: TGCGCCAGCAGCCCAGCATACTTAGGGTCGGGCTACGAGCAGTACTTC. This translates into CASSPAYLGSGYEQYF.

This chain links TRBV27 with TRBJ2-2; D possibly corresponds to TRBD1 (5 bases). This CDR3 has 15 amino acids. V gave up 1 base and J gave up 2 bases, with 8 bases separating them. Germline CDR1 MNHEY, CDR2 SMNVEV (reference sequence). CDR3 in amino acids: CASSLLGHNTGELFF. The CDR3 DNA reads TGTGCCAGCAGTTTATTAGGACACAACACCGGGGAGCTGTTTTTT.

The chain links TRBV5-1 to TRBJ2-5, with 13 bases aligning to TRBD2. V gave up 4 bases and J gave up 4 bases; unmatched junction bases: 10. Germline CDR1 reads SGHRS; CDR2 reads YFSETQ. The length of the CDR3 is 17 residues. CDR3 nucleotides: TGCGCCAGCAGCCCATGGACTAGCGGGAGATTTGGAGAGACCCAGTACTTC. Residues: CASSPWTSGRFGETQYF.

This clonotype was seen more than once but under ten times. The chain joins TRBV7-9 to TRBJ2-7; D may be TRBD1 (5 bases). Germline assignment: CDR1 SEHNR and CDR2 FQNEAQ (reference sequence). V was cut by 5 bases and J by 0 bases, with 11 bases left in between. CDR3 length: 14 amino acids. The CDR3 spells CASSPTDSSYEQYF. The DNA for the CDR3 is TGTGCCAGCAGCCCCACCGACAGCTCCTACGAGCAGTACTTC.

The table lists this clonotype with many counts. The J gene is TRBJ2-7, the V gene TRBV20-1; D is uncertain. Deletions cut 3 bases from V and 1 base from J, with 10 bases between. CDR1 and CDR2 from the germline V gene are DFQATT and SNEGSKA (reference sequence). This CDR3 contains 13 residues. In DNA form, the CDR3 reads TGCAGTGCTAGTCGGAAGAAGTCCTACGAGCAGTACTTC. The encoded protein is CSASRKKSYEQYF.

This clonotype occurred a few times. This chain connects TRBV28 to TRBJ2-1; 12 bases match TRBD2. CDR3 length: 17 amino acids. Germline-derived CDR1 and CDR2 are MDHEN and SYDVKM. V was clipped by 3 bases and J by 3 bases; unmatched bases: 6. Here the CDR3 DNA reads TGTGCCAGCAGTTTGACTAGCGGGAGAGGGTACTACAATGAGCAGTTCTTC. This gives the protein CASSLTSGRGYYNEQFF.

This clonotype was detected a few times. This chain uses TRBV5-1 with TRBJ1-1; 9 bases fit TRBD1. Per the germline V gene, CDR1 is SGHRS and CDR2 is YFSETQ. The CDR3 consists of 13 residues. The J segment lost 8 bases and the V segment lost 3 bases, leaving 5 bases of the junction unmatched. The CDR3 sequence: CASSSRTGVEAFF. As DNA, the CDR3 is TGCGCCAGCAGCTCCCGGACAGGGGTGGAAGCTTTCTTT.